These 31 T cell receptor beta chains were all obtained from the same sample, sequenced in a study of blood T cell repertoires in COVID-19. The table came from immunoSEQ multiplex PCR; TCRdb's copy has only in-frame clones and leaves some out. The sample lists roughly 190,000 clones, approximately 90% occurring once. The sequencing input was peripheral blood. The receptors derive from a man aged 18-30 years with active or convalescent COVID-19.

This chain connects TRBV9 to TRBJ1-1, with no clear D. The CDR3 covers 14 residues. Germline V lookup: CDR1 SGDLS, CDR2 YYNGEE. Trimming took off 0 bases at V and 4 bases at J, with 10 bases between the two ends. CDR3 loop: CASSVATWSTEAFF. CDR3 DNA sequence: TGTGCCAGCAGCGTAGCTACGTGGAGCACTGAAGCTTTCTTT.

The gene calls are TRBV7-2 and TRBJ1-5; D might be TRBD1 (5 bases). Trimming cost V 6 bases and J 4 bases, with 10 bases left between them. This CDR3 is 13 amino acids long. Germline V gene data show CDR1 as SGHTA and CDR2 as FQGNSA. CDR3 DNA sequence: TGTGCCAGCAGTCCAGACAGAAATCAGCCCCAGCATTTT. This sequence encodes CASSPDRNQPQHF.

The V and J genes are TRBV11-2 and TRBJ2-1; D is unclear. The CDR3 spans 11 residues. The germline V gene encodes CDR1 SGHAT and CDR2 FQNNGV. Deletions cut 5 bases from V and 9 bases from J, with 8 bases between. CDR3 DNA: TGTGCCAGCAGCCGCGTTGGTGAGCAGTTCTTC. This sequence encodes CASSRVGEQFF.

The gene calls are TRBV3-1 (or the pseudogene TRBV3-2) and TRBJ2-1; D call uncertain. The CDR3 sequence is 14 residues long. Germline V gene data show CDR1 as LGHDT and CDR2 as YNNKEL (reference sequence). Trimming took off 0 bases at V and 10 bases at J, with 13 bases between the two ends. In DNA, the CDR3 is TGTGCCAGCAGCCAAGATGGGCCCGGTGGGGAGCAGTTCTTC. This encodes CASSQDGPGGEQFF.

The chain employs TRBV5-4 and TRBJ2-3; D perhaps matches TRBD2 (5 bases). The CDR3 length is 15 residues. Trimming shortened V by 4 bases and J by 1 base, and 13 bases separated the two germline ends. Germline CDR1 is SGHNT and CDR2 is YYREEE (reference sequence). Here the CDR3 reads CASSKAESGTDTQYF. CDR3 sequence (DNA): TGTGCCAGCAGCAAAGCGGAGTCCGGCACAGATACGCAGTATTTT.

The chain links TRBV2 to TRBJ1-1, with D unclear. The CDR3 consists of 17 residues. Trimming shortened V by 2 bases and J by 3 bases, and 19 bases separated the two germline ends. CDR1 is SNHLY and CDR2 is FYNNEI in the germline V gene. CDR3 sequence (DNA): TGTGCCAGCAGTGAACGGGGTATTCGCACTGGGGACACTGAAGCTTTCTTT. Translated, it gives CASSERGIRTGDTEAFF.

The chain couples TRBV2 to TRBJ2-5; D remains unclear. Germline V gene sequence: CDR1 SNHLY, CDR2 FYNNEI. V lost 4 bases, J lost 7 bases, and 10 bases lay in between. The CDR3 length is 12 residues. The chain's CDR3 is CASSVSYGTQYF. The CDR3 DNA is TGTGCCAGCAGTGTAAGCTACGGGACCCAGTACTTC.

DNA for the CDR3: TGTGCCAGCAGCAAACCCGCAGGGAAGAACACTGAAGCTTTCTTT. This codes for CASSKPAGKNTEAFF. The chain employs TRBV21-1 and TRBJ1-1; the table's D call, TRBD1, has no DNA check behind it. TRBV21-1 is recorded as a pseudogene. The CDR3 covers 15 residues.

The J gene is TRBJ1-2, the V gene TRBV27, with D perhaps matching TRBD1 (6 bases). This CDR3 region has 15 residues. Germline V gives CDR1 MNHEY, CDR2 SMNVEV (reference sequence). V was trimmed by 2 bases and J by 4 bases, leaving 14 bases between them. CDR3 in DNA: TGTGCCAGCAGTTTAAAGGCGACAGGCTCCTATGGCTACACCTTC. This encodes CASSLKATGSYGYTF.

The chain employs TRBV5-4 and TRBJ1-2; 7 bases are shared with TRBD1. Trimming removed 4 bases from V and 4 bases from J; junction bases left unmatched: 10. Germline V CDR1 and CDR2: SGHNT, YYREEE (reference sequence). The CDR3 has 15 residues. Written as DNA, the CDR3 is TGTGCCAGCAGCCCCCAAGGGGGCGCAGGCTATGGCTACACCTTC. It encodes CASSPQGGAGYGYTF. The variable domain in full, completed from reference TRBV5-4 and TRBJ1-2, reads ETGVTQSPTHLIKTRGQQVTLRCSSQSGHNTVSWYQQALGQGPQFIFQYYREEENGRGNFPPRFSGLQFPNYSSELNVNALELDDSALYLCASSPQGGAGYGYTFGSGTRLTVV.

This chain uses TRBV11-2 with TRBJ2-5, with 14 bases lining up with TRBD2. Trimming removed 4 bases from V and 4 bases from J; junction bases left unmatched: 5. Germline assignment: CDR1 SGHAT and CDR2 FQNNGV. The CDR3 is 16 amino acids. The CDR3 nucleotides are TGTGCCAGCAGCTCGGGACTAGCGGGAGAGCTAGAGACCCAGTACTTC. Translation gives CASSSGLAGELETQYF.

The rearrangement joins TRBV11-2 to TRBJ1-2, with D uncertain. The CDR3 has 11 amino acids. Trimming pared 1 base from V and 10 bases from J, leaving 7 bases between. CDR1 SGHAT and CDR2 FQNNGV come from the germline V gene. This CDR3 reads CASSLALDYTF. The DNA of the CDR3 is TGTGCCAGCAGCTTAGCACTCGACTACACCTTC.

V is TRBV5-1 and J is TRBJ2-2; 8 bases line up with TRBD1. The germline V gene encodes CDR1 SGHRS and CDR2 YFSETQ. Germline trimming cut 2 bases from V and 8 bases from J; bases unmatched to any gene: 8. The CDR3 totals 15 residues. As DNA, the CDR3 is TGCGCCAGCAGCTTCCCAGGGGGCGCTTCAGGGGAGCTGTTTTTT. Encoded protein: CASSFPGGASGELFF.

This sequence joins TRBV5-1 and TRBJ1-1; D is unclear. Per the germline V gene, CDR1 is SGHRS and CDR2 is YFSETQ. Trimming shortened V by 1 base and J by 5 bases, and 15 bases separated the two germline ends. The CDR3 covers 15 residues. CDR3 residues: CASSLKAPYGTEAFF. Here the CDR3 DNA reads TGCGCCAGCAGCTTGAAAGCGCCCTACGGAACTGAAGCTTTCTTT.

V usage is TRBV6-2 or TRBV6-3 and J usage is TRBJ2-7; D may be TRBD2 (5 bases). This CDR3 spans 14 amino acids. Germline CDR1 and CDR2: MNHEY and SVGEGT. V lost 2 bases and J lost 3, with 11 bases in between. CDR3 coding DNA: TGTGCCAGCAGTTACAGAGGGCGAGTCTACGAGCAGTACTTC. This gives the protein CASSYRGRVYEQYF.

This chain links TRBV5-6 with TRBJ2-7; 11 bases are shared with TRBD2. CDR1 is SGHDT and CDR2 is YYEEEE in the germline V gene. Germline trimming cut 4 bases from V and 3 bases from J; bases unmatched to any gene: 12. The CDR3 totals 17 residues. CDR3 nucleotide sequence: TGTGCCAGCAGCCGCACCGCTAGCGGGGGGTTCCTCTACGAGCAGTACGTC. Its protein product is CASSRTASGGFLYEQYV.

The J gene is TRBJ2-4, the V gene TRBV19; 9 bases align to TRBD1. The V gene end was trimmed by 8 bases and the J gene end by 8 bases; junction bases not matched to a gene: 7. This CDR3 region has 13 residues. The V gene's germline CDR1 is LNHDA and CDR2 SQIVND (reference sequence). In nucleotides, the CDR3 is TGTGCCAGTCGGAGACAGGGGGAGGACATTCAGTACTTC. Residues: CASRRQGEDIQYF.

The genes are TRBV2 and TRBJ2-3, with TRBD2 matching over 7 bases. This CDR3 contains 14 residues. Germline assignment: CDR1 SNHLY and CDR2 FYNNEI. The J segment lost 0 bases and the V segment lost 6 bases, leaving 3 bases of the junction unmatched. CDR3 in amino acids: CASRPGLSTDTQYF. The CDR3 nucleotides read TGTGCCAGCAGACCGGGACTAAGCACAGATACGCAGTATTTT.

The gene calls are TRBV10-1 and TRBJ2-1; 7 positions agree with TRBD1. There are 13 residues in the CDR3. The germline V gene encodes CDR1 WNHNN and CDR2 SYGVQD (reference sequence). The J segment lost 6 bases and the V segment lost 10 bases, leaving 9 bases of the junction unmatched. The CDR3 DNA reads as TGCGCCACCTCGGACAGGTCAAGCAATGAGCAGTTCTTC. This translates into CATSDRSSNEQFF.

This chain joins TRBV18 and TRBJ1-1; a weak D match, TRBD1 (5 bases). CDR3 length equals 15 residues. From germline, CDR1 is KGHSH and CDR2 LQKENI. V gave up 4 bases and J gave up 7 bases, with 19 bases separating them. CDR3 nucleotide sequence: TGTGCCAGCTCACTTATCGGTGCCGGGGGGAGTGAAGCTTTCTTT. This codes for CASSLIGAGGSEAFF.

This rearrangement joins TRBV11-2 to TRBJ1-1; possible D gene TRBD1, 6 bases. Trimming removed 5 bases at V and 8 bases at J, with 12 bases between. The CDR3 has 12 amino acids. The germline gives CDR1 SGHAT, CDR2 FQNNGV. The CDR3 coding sequence is TGTGCCAGCAGCCGAACGACAGGAGAAGCTTTCTTT. This gives the protein CASSRTTGEAFF.

The chain carries TRBV6-4 and TRBJ2-3; D might be TRBD1 (6 bases). Trimming removed 4 bases from V and 3 bases from J, with 11 bases in between. The CDR3 has 14 amino acids. Germline V gene lookup returns CDR1 MRHNA and CDR2 SNTAGT. The CDR3 region has the DNA TGTGCCAGCAGTGGGAACAGGGAGACAGATACGCAGTATTTT. Its protein is CASSGNRETDTQYF.

The J gene is TRBJ2-7, the V gene TRBV28; 8 positions match TRBD1. Germline V lookup: CDR1 MDHEN, CDR2 SYDVKM. This CDR3 contains 15 residues. V dropped 5 bases and J dropped 0; count of bases not matched to a gene: 6. This CDR3 reads CASSPGTGLSYEQYV. As DNA, the CDR3 is TGTGCCAGCAGTCCGGGGACAGGTCTCTCCTACGAGCAGTACGTC.

The V and J genes are TRBV7-9 and TRBJ1-2, with 11 positions matching TRBD1. The V segment lost 1 base and the J segment 7 bases; nucleotides outside the gene matches: 5. Germline V CDR1 and CDR2: SEHNR, FQNEAQ (reference sequence). The CDR3 totals 15 residues. The CDR3 coding sequence is TGTGCCAGCAGCTTAGTTCGGACAGGGGGCTTTGGCTACACCTTC. Its translation: CASSLVRTGGFGYTF.

This sequence joins TRBV5-1 and TRBJ1-1, with D tentatively TRBD1 (5 bases). The ends were cut back, 0 bases at V and 1 base at J, with 7 bases in the middle. The CDR3 extends over 14 amino acids. Germline V gene lookup returns CDR1 SGHRS and CDR2 YFSETQ. The CDR3 here is CASSLDTGNTEAFF. The CDR3 bases are TGCGCCAGCAGCTTGGACACAGGGAACACTGAAGCTTTCTTT.

The V and J genes are TRBV18 and TRBJ1-1, with TRBD1 identical over 7 bases. V shed 8 bases, J shed 6 bases, and the junction held 9 bases outside the gene matches. Germline V gene sequence: CDR1 KGHSH, CDR2 LQKENI. The CDR3 totals 13 residues. CDR3 loop: CASQLRGAPEAFF. In DNA, the CDR3 is TGTGCCAGCCAGCTCAGGGGGGCCCCTGAAGCTTTCTTT. Filled out from reference TRBV18 and TRBJ1-1, the complete variable domain reads NAGVMQNPRHLVRRRGQEARLRCSPMKGHSHVYWYRQLPEEGLKFMVYLQKENIIDESGMPKERFSAEFPKEGPSILRIQQVVRGDSAAYFCASQLRGAPEAFFGQGTRLTVV.

The chain employs TRBV27 and TRBJ2-1; 9 bases fit TRBD2. The CDR3 has 16 amino acids. CDR1 is MNHEY, CDR2 SMNVEV, per germline (reference sequence). Germline trimming cut 5 bases from V and 6 bases from J; bases unmatched to any gene: 11. In DNA form, the CDR3 reads TGTGCCAGCAGTCCCCTTTTAGCGGGAGTTAGCAATGAGCAGTTCTTC. It yields the protein CASSPLLAGVSNEQFF.

V usage is TRBV6-4 and J usage is TRBJ2-6; D might be TRBD1 (5 bases). From germline, CDR1 is MRHNA and CDR2 SNTAGT. This CDR3 comprises 17 residues. Between the trimmed V and J ends, which lost 0 bases and 5 bases, there was a span of 14 bases. CDR3 sequence: CASSDSLLGARANVLTF. CDR3 DNA sequence: TGTGCCAGCAGTGACTCGCTTTTAGGGGCTAGGGCCAACGTCCTGACTTTC.

In DNA, the CDR3 is TGTGCCAGCAGCAATGCTACTCTTGAAAAACTGTTTTTT. Protein product: CASSNATLEKLFF. This chain links TRBV21-1 with TRBJ1-4. TRBV21-1 represents a pseudogene. CDR3 length: 13 residues.

This sequence joins TRBV28 and TRBJ1-5; D remains ambiguous. In germline, CDR1 is MDHEN, CDR2 SYDVKM. The CDR3 consists of 14 residues. V was pared by 1 base and J by 7 bases, with 11 bases between. CDR3 loop: CASSLLWGGQPQHF. The CDR3 DNA sequence: TGTGCCAGCAGTTTATTATGGGGAGGACAGCCCCAGCATTTT.

This sequence joins TRBV24-1 and TRBJ1-3; 8 bases fit TRBD1. Germline V CDR1 and CDR2: KGHDR, SFDVKD. The J segment lost 2 bases and the V segment lost 4 bases, leaving 15 bases of the junction unmatched. The length of the CDR3 is 19 residues. The CDR3 is CATSDPTKTDRGTGNTIYF. CDR3 DNA: TGTGCCACCAGTGACCCTACTAAAACCGACAGGGGCACTGGAAACACCATATATTTT.